This is a list of T cell receptor beta chains from one sample in a study of radiotherapy plus CTLA-4 blockade in lung cancer. Generated by immunoSEQ multiplex PCR, the TCRdb table keeps only in-frame clones and is missing some. The repertoire includes more than 75,000 clones, approximately 80% of them detected once, and roughly 26% sits in the top ten. The sample consisted of peripheral blood, taken from a patient treated with radiotherapy plus ipilimumab. All receptors come from a human donor with non-small cell lung cancer that progressed on radiotherapy plus ipilimumab. Both conserved end residues are part of each CDR3. The D gene is left open where the match is weak. Rows give clone size only sometimes, using once, few, many, or a class for an expanded clone.

j_gene,abundance,d_gene,v_gene,CDR3aa,CDR3nt
TRBJ2-4,.,.,TRBV4-1,CASSQEGLIAKNIQYF,TGCGCCAGCAGCCAAGAGGGATTGATAGCCAAAAACATTCAGTACTTC
TRBJ1-2,.,.,TRBV4-2,CASSQVISTQDNYGYTF,TGTGCCAGCAGCCAAGTTATAAGTACCCAAGATAACTATGGCTACACCTTC
TRBJ1-1,.,TRBD1,TRBV5-4,CASSSRDRFYTEAFF,TGTGCCAGCAGCTCCCGGGACAGATTCTACACTGAAGCTTTCTTT
TRBJ2-1,.,.,TRBV6-5,CASSQAPSSYNEQFF,TGTGCCAGCAGTCAGGCTCCCAGCTCCTACAATGAGCAGTTCTTC
TRBJ1-1,.,TRBD1,TRBV5-4,CASSPRTGVNTEAFF,TGTGCCAGCAGCCCGAGGACAGGGGTTAATACTGAAGCTTTCTTT
TRBJ2-3,once,.,TRBV10-1,CASSENSDTQYF,TGCGCCAGCAGTGAAAACAGTGATACGCAGTATTTT
TRBJ2-3,once,.,TRBV2,CASSNRPSTDTQYF,TGTGCCAGCAGCAACAGGCCTAGCACAGATACGCAGTATTTT
TRBJ2-7,.,TRBD1,TRBV30,CAWSAGQGLTYEQYF,TGTGCCTGGAGTGCTGGACAGGGGTTAACCTACGAGCAGTACTTC
TRBJ2-3,.,TRBD2,TRBV6-6,CASSSLAGVPDTQYF,TGTGCCAGCAGTTCACTAGCGGGAGTGCCAGATACGCAGTATTTT
TRBJ2-1,.,.,TRBV29-1,CSVGSWDWQFF,TGCAGCGTTGGGTCGTGGGATTGGCAGTTCTTC
TRBJ2-4,.,TRBD2,TRBV9,CASSLGEGSKNIQYF,TGTGCCAGCAGCCTCGGGGAGGGCTCCAAAAACATTCAGTACTTC
TRBJ2-1,.,.,TRBV6-5,CASSSSFGAYNEQFF,TGTGCCAGCAGTTCTTCTTTCGGGGCCTACAATGAGCAGTTCTTC
TRBJ1-2,few,.,TRBV4-1,CASSQWGSALPIHTF,TGCGCCAGCAGCCAATGGGGCAGCGCTCTGCCTATTCACACCTTC
TRBJ2-7,.,TRBD2,TRBV28,CASSKPGGAYEQYF,TGTGCCAGCAGTAAACCTGGGGGGGCCTACGAGCAGTACTTC
TRBJ1-3,.,TRBD1,TRBV6-5,CASSLTGDSGNTIYF,TGTGCCAGCAGTCTCACAGGGGACTCTGGAAACACCATATATTTT
TRBJ2-2,once,TRBD1,TRBV30,CAWSVRMAGTGPGELFF,TGTGCCTGGAGTGTAAGAATGGCCGGGACAGGGCCCGGGGAGCTGTTTTTT
TRBJ2-7,.,.,TRBV6-6,CASSYGQFGAYEQYF,TGTGCCAGCAGTTACGGACAGTTCGGGGCCTACGAGCAGTACTTC
TRBJ2-7,.,TRBD1,TRBV6-6,CASSPDRVNYEQYF,TGTGCCAGCAGTCCAGACAGGGTTAACTACGAGCAGTACTTC
TRBJ2-5,.,.,TRBV28,CASTREQGSETQYF,TGTGCCAGCACCCGAGAGCAGGGGTCGGAGACCCAGTACTTC
TRBJ2-6,.,.,TRBV1,CTSSPSGLCTNRANVLTF,TGCACCAGCAGTCCATCCGGTTTGTGCACAAATCGGGCCAACGTCCTGACTTTC
TRBJ1-1,.,.,TRBV14,CASSQDGAGHTEAFF,TGTGCCAGCAGCCAAGATGGGGCAGGGCACACTGAAGCTTTCTTT
TRBJ1-4,.,TRBD1,TRBV27,CASSARQGAELFF,TGTGCCAGCAGTGCCCGACAGGGTGCGGAACTGTTTTTT
TRBJ1-2,.,TRBD1,TRBV6-1,CASSGGQGFYGYTF,TGTGCCAGCTCTGGGGGACAGGGGTTCTATGGCTACACCTTC
TRBJ2-2,.,.,TRBV11-2,CASSSLFGVNTGELFF,TGTGCCAGCAGCTCCCTCTTTGGGGTGAACACCGGGGAGCTGTTTTTT
TRBJ2-5,.,.,TRBV18,CASSPGETQYF,TGTGCCAGCTCACCCGGAGAGACCCAGTACTTC
TRBJ2-5,.,.,TRBV16,CASSQLARLGETQYF,TGTGCCAGCAGCCAATTGGCTAGACTCGGAGAGACCCAGTACTTC
TRBJ1-1,.,TRBD1,TRBV5-6,CASSLQGWGNTEAFF,TGTGCCAGCAGCTTACAGGGGTGGGGGAACACTGAAGCTTTCTTT
TRBJ1-1,.,.,TRBV4-1,CASSLLRAGGPVNTEAFF,TGCGCCAGCAGCCTCCTCCGGGCGGGGGGGCCAGTGAACACTGAAGCTTTCTTT
TRBJ2-5,few,.,TRBV2,CASSELDSIGTQYF,TGTGCCAGCAGTGAACTGGACTCGATAGGGACCCAGTACTTC
TRBJ1-2,.,TRBD1,TRBV28,CASRDWTGGSYGYTF,TGTGCCAGCAGGGACTGGACAGGGGGATCCTATGGCTACACCTTC
TRBJ1-1,.,.,TRBV6-5,CASSPEMNTEAFF,TGTGCCAGCAGTCCGGAAATGAACACTGAAGCTTTCTTT
TRBJ2-7,once,.,TRBV5-1,CASSLGGRTYEQYF,TGCGCCAGCAGCCTGGGGGGACGTACCTACGAGCAGTACTTC
TRBJ2-2,.,.,TRBV10-3,CAISARQEGTGELFF,TGTGCCATCAGTGCCCGACAGGAAGGGACCGGGGAGCTGTTTTTT